A selection of T cell receptor beta chains follows, all from one sample in a study of regulatory T cells in long-lasting Graves disease. TCRdb re-derived calls from the multiplex PCR reads in MiXCR, one entry per CDR3 protein. The table lists 200,000 to 250,000 distinct CDR3 sequences, roughly a fifth of them singletons. Another study also made use of these data, one on T cells in Graves' hyperthyroidism and ophthalmopathy.

The sequenced sample was peripheral blood mononuclear cells (PBMCs), obtained at new diagnosis, from a patient treated with antithyroid drugs. These receptors all come from a woman younger than 45 with Graves disease. Both conserved end residues are part of each CDR3. Each record gives: J gene, V gene, clone size, D gene, CDR3 protein, CDR3 DNA. D genes are given only for firm matches. For some rows the clone size is stated as once, few or many, or as a class when expanded; others skip it.

>TRBJ2-4|TRBV9|few|.
CASSVGRAVTDIQYF
TGTGCCAGCAGCGTAGGGAGGGCCGTTACAGACATTCAGTACTTC
>TRBJ1-5|TRBV4-1|few|.
CASSQGAGSSHQPQHF
TGCGCCAGCAGCCAAGGGGCAGGGTCCTCTCATCAGCCCCAGCATTTT
>TRBJ1-4|TRBV20-1|many|.
CSAPRAGANEKLFF
TGCAGTGCCCCGAGGGCAGGAGCTAATGAAAAACTGTTTTTT
>TRBJ1-1|TRBV5-6|many|TRBD1
CASSLTGTGGYTEAFF
TGTGCCAGCAGCTTGACTGGGACAGGGGGCTACACTGAAGCTTTCTTT
>TRBJ2-7|TRBV28|many|TRBD2
CASTVGGTSGYEQYF
TGTGCCAGCACCGTGGGGGGGACTAGCGGCTACGAGCAGTACTTC
>TRBJ2-5|TRBV5-5|.|.
CASSLSGWGAKETQYF
TGTGCCAGCAGCTTATCAGGTTGGGGTGCCAAAGAGACCCAGTACTTC
>TRBJ2-3|TRBV2|many|TRBD2
CASSVAGLDTQYF
TGTGCCAGCAGTGTAGCGGGGCTAGATACGCAGTATTTT
>TRBJ2-2|TRBV28|many|TRBD2
CASSPILGTSGANTGELFF
TGTGCCAGCAGTCCAATACTAGGGACTAGCGGGGCTAACACCGGGGAGCTGTTTTTT
>TRBJ2-7|TRBV10-2|many|TRBD2
CASSPLAGGYEQYF
TGCGCCAGCAGCCCACTAGCGGGAGGTTACGAGCAGTACTTC
>TRBJ2-7|TRBV24-1|many|.
CATSDPGTSYEQYF
TGTGCCACCAGTGATCCCGGGACCTCCTACGAGCAGTACTTC
>TRBJ2-7|TRBV30|many|TRBD1
CAWGTAYEQYF
TGTGCCTGGGGGACAGCCTACGAGCAGTACTTC
>TRBJ1-2|TRBV2|many|.
CASSERETGWSFYGYTF
TGTGCCAGCAGTGAACGGGAAACAGGTTGGTCGTTCTATGGCTACACCTTC
>TRBJ1-6|TRBV6-1|many|TRBD1
CASSRGQANSPLHF
TGTGCCAGCAGCAGGGGACAGGCTAATTCACCCCTCCACTTT
>TRBJ2-1|TRBV6-1|few|TRBD1
CASSRQGLSYNEQFF
TGTGCCAGCAGCCGACAGGGCCTCTCCTACAATGAGCAGTTCTTC
>TRBJ2-1|TRBV2|.|.
CASSVVEQFF
TGTGCCAGCAGTGTCGTTGAGCAGTTCTTC
>TRBJ1-4|TRBV5-1|.|.
CASSFSGSNEKLFF
TGCGCCAGCAGCTTTTCAGGAAGTAATGAAAAACTGTTTTTT
>TRBJ1-3|TRBV2|many|TRBD1
CASSGGTGEGNTIYF
TGTGCCAGCAGTGGCGGGACAGGGGAAGGAAACACCATATATTTT